The clone carrying this TCR beta chain was recorded a few times. What it recognizes is unknown. The trim removed 1 base at V and 3 bases at J, leaving 4 bases unmatched. This CDR3 contains 15 residues. Per the germline V gene, CDR1 is GTSNPN and CDR2 is SVGIG (reference sequence). This entry is derived from a study of radiation and T cells in renal cell carcinoma. Sample time point: blood 4 weeks post-SBRT, at nephrectomy. Regarding treatment: 15 Gy SBRT to primary tumor, nephrectomy 4 weeks later. Nephrectomy followed 15 Gy stereotactic body radiation by 4 weeks. Blood was sampled at baseline, 2 weeks and 4 weeks after SBRT. The study, taken as a whole, reports: From baseline, blood top tumor clonotypes peaked at 2 weeks post-radiation. Pretreatment tumor biopsies were lacking, so baseline clonotypes are unknown.

This table comes from immunoSEQ multiplex PCR, and its TCRdb copy is limited to in-frame clones, with some not included. Of about 170,000 clones in the sample, around 90% were seen once. The sequencing here drew on blood, taken from a patient whose treatment included radiotherapy and nephrectomy. This sequence was found in a woman aged 50 to 60 with renal cell carcinoma. This chain uses TRBV30 with TRBJ1-2; 11 bases are shared with TRBD1. CDR3: CAWSDGTGGDYGYTF. The CDR3 nucleotides are TGTGCCTGGAGTGACGGGACAGGGGGGGACTATGGCTACACCTTC.